A single T cell receptor beta chain is shown here with its context. How the authors handled the data: Using reference gene primer amplification, nucleated cell counts were estimated. Clones were sequenced by immunoSEQ multiplex PCR, and TCRdb holds only the in-frame ones, with some missing. The DNA gave D and trimming, while V, J and clone size come from that table. Among about 110,000 clones, around 79% were seen once, and the ten largest hold 16%. The V segment lost 6 bases and the J segment 3 bases; nucleotides outside the gene matches: 10. Germline V gene sequence: CDR1 SGHDT, CDR2 YYEEEE. The CDR3 runs 15 residues. The data were taken from a study of blood T cell repertoires in COVID-19. About the research overall: Both acute and convalescent COVID-19 samples were obtained from the United States, Italy and Spain. T cells, B-cell-depleted T cells, or PBMCs supplied cDNA or gDNA.

The sample comprised peripheral blood. The receptor was derived from a woman older than 75 with active or convalescent COVID-19. This chain connects TRBV5-6 to TRBJ1-1, with TRBD1 matching 8 bases. CDR3 sequence: CASTTRDRGHTEAFF. CDR3 sequence (DNA): TGTGCCAGCACCACGCGCGACAGGGGTCACACTGAAGCTTTCTTT.